This T cell receptor (beta chain) was observed in a study of T cell responses to AZD1222 COVID-19 vaccine. Study-wide results and caveats: Donor demographics were predominantly white British with a female majority; clonal diversity may be underestimated. The peak T cell response came first, and repertoires were sampled only after it.

The data were produced by immunoSEQ multiplex PCR, yet TCRdb's version contains in-frame clones alone and is incomplete. The repertoire includes more than 85,000 clones, over 75% of them detected once, and about 4.5% sits in the top ten. Trimming at V came to 8 bases and at J to 4 bases, leaving 10 bases not matched to a gene. CDR1 SEHNR and CDR2 FQNEAQ come from the germline V gene (reference sequence). This CDR3 is built from 17 residues. In regard to this clone: Antigen: not known.

This sequence originates from an adult who received the AZD1222 COVID-19 vaccine. This chain uses TRBV7-9 with TRBJ2-2; 13 nucleotides align to TRBD2. The input for sequencing was peripheral blood, taken 28 days after the second AZD1222 dose. The DNA for the CDR3 is TGTGCCAGCTACGGACTAGCGGGAGTCGGTGTCACCGGGGAGCTGTTTTTT. Amino acids: CASYGLAGVGVTGELFF.